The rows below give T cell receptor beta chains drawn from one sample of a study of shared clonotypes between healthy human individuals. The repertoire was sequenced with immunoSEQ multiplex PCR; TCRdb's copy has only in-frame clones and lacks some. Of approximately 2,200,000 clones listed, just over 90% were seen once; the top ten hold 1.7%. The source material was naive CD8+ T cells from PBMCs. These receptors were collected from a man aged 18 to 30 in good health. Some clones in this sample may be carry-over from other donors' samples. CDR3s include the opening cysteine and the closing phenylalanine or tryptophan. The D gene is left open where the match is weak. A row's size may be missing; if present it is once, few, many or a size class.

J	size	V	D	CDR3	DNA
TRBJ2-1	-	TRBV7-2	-	CASSLVVSSYNEQFF	TGTGCCAGCAGCTTAGTTGTTAGTTCCTACAATGAGCAGTTCTTC
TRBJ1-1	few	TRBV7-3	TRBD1	CASSSRQGDTEAFF	TGTGCCAGCAGCTCCCGACAGGGGGACACTGAAGCTTTCTTT
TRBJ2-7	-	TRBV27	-	CASGFPGDEQYF	TGTGCCAGCGGATTCCCCGGCGACGAGCAGTACTTC
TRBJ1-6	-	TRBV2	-	CASRTWVRDSPLHF	TGTGCCAGCAGAACGTGGGTTCGGGATTCACCCCTCCACTTT
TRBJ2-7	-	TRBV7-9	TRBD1	CASSLVGRGLYEQYF	TGTGCCAGCAGCTTAGTGGGCAGGGGGCTTTACGAGCAGTACTTC
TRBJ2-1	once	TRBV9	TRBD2	CASSARLAGREQFF	TGTGCCAGCAGCGCTAGACTAGCGGGTCGGGAGCAGTTCTTC
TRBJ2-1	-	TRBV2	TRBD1	CASSETGDGNEQFF	TGTGCCAGCAGTGAAACAGGGGATGGCAATGAGCAGTTCTTC
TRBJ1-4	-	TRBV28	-	CASSIWARGDLNEKLFF	TGTGCCAGCAGCATTTGGGCCCGTGGGGACCTTAATGAAAAACTGTTTTTT
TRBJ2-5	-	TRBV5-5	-	CASSLNRYQETQYF	TGTGCCAGCAGCTTGAACCGCTACCAAGAGACCCAGTACTTC
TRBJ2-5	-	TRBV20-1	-	CSAGARVQYF	TGCAGTGCTGGGGCGAGGGTCCAGTACTTC
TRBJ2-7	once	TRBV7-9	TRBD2	CASSPPGGYEQYF	TGTGCCAGCAGCCCACCGGGGGGTTACGAGCAGTACTTC
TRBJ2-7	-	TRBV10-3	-	CAISESWGSFHEQYF	TGTGCCATCAGTGAGTCGTGGGGGAGTTTCCACGAGCAGTACTTC
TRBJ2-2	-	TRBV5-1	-	CASSLVAGTGELFF	TGCGCCAGCAGCTTGGTGGCGGGCACCGGGGAGCTGTTTTTT
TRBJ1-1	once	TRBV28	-	CASSFLGTLFGTEAFF	TGTGCCAGCAGTTTCCTGGGCACTTTATTTGGGACTGAAGCTTTCTTT
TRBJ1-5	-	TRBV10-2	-	CASDNLRHQPQHF	TGCGCCAGCGACAATTTACGTCATCAGCCCCAGCATTTT
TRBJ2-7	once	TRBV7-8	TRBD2	CASSRRALAGNYEQYF	TGTGCCAGCAGCCGCCGGGCACTAGCGGGGAACTACGAGCAGTACTTC
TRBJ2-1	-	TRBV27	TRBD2	CASSFMLMGGAYNEQFF	TGTGCCAGCAGTTTCATGTTAATGGGAGGGGCCTACAATGAGCAGTTCTTC
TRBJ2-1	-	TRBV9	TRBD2	CASSQRTSVNEQFF	TGTGCCAGCAGCCAACGGACTAGTGTCAATGAGCAGTTCTTC
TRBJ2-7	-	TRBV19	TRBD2	CASSWGGIYEQYF	TGTGCCAGTAGTTGGGGGGGAATCTACGAGCAGTACTTC
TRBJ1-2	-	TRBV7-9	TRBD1	CASSLALRTGVEGYTF	TGTGCCAGCAGCTTAGCTCTTAGGACAGGGGTTGAAGGCTACACCTTC
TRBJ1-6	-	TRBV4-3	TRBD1	CASSQDRGTGFPNNSPLHF	TGCGCCAGCAGCCAAGATCGAGGGACAGGGTTTCCCAATAATTCACCCCTCCACTTT
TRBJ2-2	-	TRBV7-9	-	CASSLDNFANTGELFF	TGTGCCAGCAGCTTAGACAACTTCGCGAACACCGGGGAGCTGTTTTTT
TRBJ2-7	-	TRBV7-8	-	CASSLAQGFSYEQYF	TGTGCCAGCAGCTTAGCGCAGGGGTTTTCCTACGAGCAGTACTTC
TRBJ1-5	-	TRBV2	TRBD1	CASRPGQGFQPQHF	TGTGCCAGCCGGCCGGGACAGGGGTTTCAGCCCCAGCATTTT
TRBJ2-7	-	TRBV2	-	CAGQGGSYEQYF	TGTGCCGGGCAGGGTGGCTCCTACGAGCAGTACTTC
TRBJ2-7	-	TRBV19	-	CASSMGGLNLYEQYF	TGTGCCAGTAGTATGGGGGGCCTTAACCTGTACGAGCAGTACTTC
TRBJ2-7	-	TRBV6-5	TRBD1	CASSPEGTGAYEQYF	TGTGCCAGCAGTCCCGAGGGGACAGGGGCCTACGAGCAGTACTTC
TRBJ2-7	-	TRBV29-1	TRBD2	CSVPGTSGRAQEQYF	TGCAGCGTTCCAGGGACTAGCGGGAGGGCCCAAGAGCAGTACTTC
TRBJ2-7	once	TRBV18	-	CASSPRPGARGYEQYF	TGTGCCAGCTCACCCAGGCCGGGGGCTCGGGGCTACGAGCAGTACTTC
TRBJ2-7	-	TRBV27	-	CASRERSPYEQYF	TGTGCCAGCAGGGAGAGGAGCCCCTACGAGCAGTACTTC
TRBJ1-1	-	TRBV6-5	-	CASSYSREGNTEAFF	TGTGCCAGCAGTTACTCTCGGGAGGGGAACACTGAAGCTTTCTTT